This T cell receptor beta chain was identified in a study of T-cell reconstitution after alpha-beta-depleted transplantation in children. This clonotype was counted only a few times. What it recognizes is unknown. A TCRbeta library incorporating unique molecular identifiers was prepared. Via MiXCR, TCRdb re-called the PCR reads, giving one row per CDR3 protein. The table lists about a million distinct CDR3 sequences, roughly 31% of them singletons. The study's findings and limits: A year post-transplant, T-cell counts and diversity derived mostly from newly produced T cells. TCRbeta diversity was high at day 60 in some patients (a result of surviving recipient T cells and thymic progenitors). Several hundred expanded graft clones reportedly were the source of alpha-beta T cells about two months after transplant.

Germline V gene sequence: CDR1 SGHRS, CDR2 YFSETQ. There are 13 residues in the CDR3. With 6 bases removed from V and 0 bases from J, the gap between germline ends came to 10 bases. This sequence was found in a boy under two years old who had a stem cell transplant for SCID, so the T cells may come from the graft donor. The V call is TRBV5-1, the J call TRBJ2-7; the D gene is possibly TRBD2 (5 bases). Source: PBMCs, mostly from graft donor cells, taken 360 days after TCRalphabeta/CD19-depleted stem cell transplant. As DNA, the CDR3 is TGCGCCAGCAAGGTTGGGAGCTCCTACGAGCAGTACTTC. Protein product: CASKVGSSYEQYF.